This T cell receptor beta chain was identified in a study of molecular identifiers for immune sequencing clone quantification. This clonotype was detected many times. CD8+CD4-CCR7+CD45RA+ cells were sorted as naive CD8 T cells. Previously described methods and listed TCR primers were used for bulk TCR libraries. One entry per CDR3 protein results from TCRdb running MiXCR on the PCR reads. The table has approximately 500,000 distinct CDR3 sequences, about 21% seen once. Per the germline V gene, CDR1 is GTSNPN and CDR2 is SVGIG (reference sequence). Trimming took 0 bases from V and 0 from J, leaving 12 bases between them. The CDR3 runs 16 residues.

The receptor's source is a human donor in good health. Some libraries in this study had Jurkat cell RNA spiked in. Sequencing input: naive CD8+ T cells from blood, with Jurkat cell RNA spiked in. Subset noted: FACS-sorted CD8+CD4-CCR7+CD45RA+ naive T cells. The chain links TRBV30 to TRBJ1-3; D uncertain. The CDR3 DNA reads TGTGCCTGGAGTGTACGGATAGGAAGCTCTGGAAACACCATATATTTT. Amino acid sequence: CAWSVRIGSSGNTIYF.